Presented here are 27 T cell receptor beta chains from one specimen sequenced in a study of neurological immune-mediated disorders. TCRdb ran MiXCR on the 5' RACE reads and lists one entry per CDR3 protein. The table lists around 66,000 distinct CDR3 sequences, 4.8% of them singletons. The sequenced material came from PBMCs. The source of these receptors is a woman between 65 and 79 years old with multiple sclerosis.

The table lists this clonotype with many counts. This chain links TRBV20-1 with TRBJ2-3; D is uncertain. The CDR3 runs to 15 residues. Germline V gene lookup returns CDR1 DFQATT and CDR2 SNEGSKA (reference sequence). V was cut by 0 bases and J by 1 base, with 11 bases left in between. Here the CDR3 reads CSARDSTVGTDTQYF. CDR3 nucleotides: TGCAGTGCTAGAGATAGCACCGTAGGCACAGATACGCAGTATTTT.

This clonotype has a count of ten or more. CDR3 sequence: CSASPGQGSHGYTF. CDR3 nucleotide sequence: TGCAGTGCGTCGCCGGGACAGGGGTCCCATGGCTACACCTTC. The chain uses TRBV20-1 and TRBJ1-2; 10 nucleotides align to TRBD1. CDR1 and CDR2 (germline): DFQATT, SNEGSKA (reference sequence). V shed 6 bases and J 6 bases; nucleotides not matched to a gene: 10. The CDR3 loop spans 14 amino acids.

This clonotype was observed many times. The J gene is TRBJ1-5, the V gene TRBV6-6; D gene ambiguous. Germline assignment: CDR1 MNHNY and CDR2 SVGAGI (reference sequence). V was clipped by 6 bases and J by 4 bases, with 4 bases between them. The CDR3 length is 11 residues. Here the CDR3 reads CASSQNQPQHF. In DNA, the CDR3 is TGTGCCAGCAGCCAAAATCAGCCCCAGCATTTT.

This clonotype was seen many times. The chain recombines TRBV5-1 with TRBJ2-5, with 8 bases matching TRBD2. Trimming removed 4 bases from V and 1 base from J; junction bases left unmatched: 9. This CDR3 has 16 residues. Germline loops: CDR1 SGHRS, CDR2 YFSETQ. The CDR3 DNA reads TGCGCCAGCAGCAGGGGGGCCAGCGGGGGCCAAGAGACCCAGTACTTC. It yields the protein CASSRGASGGQETQYF.

Concerning this clonotype: Germline and junction disagree at one end, which may indicate a read error. The chain links TRBV6-5 to TRBJ1-5, with TRBD1 identical over 8 bases. Germline values: CDR1 MNHEY, CDR2 SVGAGI. This CDR3 is built from 14 residues. The CDR3 sequence is CASRSGTGKQPQHF. As DNA, the CDR3 is TGTGCCAGCAGATCCGGGACAGGCAAACAGCCCCAGCATTTT.

This clonotype was recorded many times. The chain carries TRBV12-3 or TRBV12-4 and TRBJ2-5; perhaps TRBD1 as D (6 bases). The CDR3 contains 14 residues. The ends were cut back, 3 bases at V and 2 bases at J, with 10 bases in the middle. The CDR3 sequence is CASSFVTGQETQYF. DNA for the CDR3: TGTGCCAGCAGTTTTGTGACAGGTCAAGAGACCCAGTACTTC.

This clonotype was seen ten or more times. The gene calls are TRBV12-3 or TRBV12-4 and TRBJ2-7; D gene unclear. The CDR3 totals 11 residues. Trimming removed 6 bases from V and 9 bases from J, with 12 bases in between. In DNA, the CDR3 is TGTGCCAGCAGCCTTGGGCTTTTGCAGTACTTC. Protein: CASSLGLLQYF.

This clonotype showed up many times. The V call is TRBV5-1, the J call TRBJ1-2; 9 bases fit TRBD1. Germline V gene sequence: CDR1 SGHRS, CDR2 YFSETQ. The V and J ends lost 1 base and 4 bases, in that order; junction bases with no gene match: 2. The CDR3 sequence is 14 residues long. The CDR3 DNA sequence: TGCGCCAGCAGCTTGACAGGGGGCGTCTATGGCTACACCTTC. This encodes CASSLTGGVYGYTF. Filled out from reference TRBV5-1 and TRBJ1-2, the complete variable domain reads KAGVTQTPRYLIKTRGQQVTLSCSPISGHRSVSWYQQTPGQGLQFLFEYFSETQRNKGNFPGRFSGRQFSNSRSEMNVSTLELGDSALYLCASSLTGGVYGYTFGSGTRLTVV.

This clonotype was detected ten times or more. The V and J genes are TRBV20-1 and TRBJ2-3, with unresolved D. Between the trimmed V and J ends, which lost 3 bases and 5 bases, there was a span of 6 bases. Germline CDR1 is DFQATT and CDR2 is SNEGSKA (reference sequence). The CDR3 runs 11 residues. CDR3 DNA sequence: TGCAGTGCTAGGGTCCGAGATACGCAGTATTTT. Translated, it gives CSARVRDTQYF.

This clonotype was detected ten times or more. V and J are TRBV12-3 or TRBV12-4 and TRBJ2-1; 15 bases match TRBD2. J lost 15 bases, V lost 3 bases, and 3 bases had no gene match. The CDR3 covers 13 residues. DNA for the CDR3: TGTGCCAGCAGTTTGGGACTAGCGGGAGGCGGGTTCTTC. This translates into CASSLGLAGGGFF.

There are many counts of this clonotype. This chain connects TRBV27 to TRBJ2-7; a weak D match, TRBD1 (6 bases). The CDR3 is 11 residues long. Germline CDR1 MNHEY, CDR2 SMNVEV (reference sequence). The V end lost 9 bases, the J end lost 7 bases, and 13 bases lay between the germline ends. The DNA of the CDR3 is TGTGCCAGTCTAGGGGGAGATGAGCAGTACTTC. This sequence encodes CASLGGDEQYF.

This clonotype has at least ten counts. The V gene is TRBV7-9, the J gene TRBJ2-2, with D hard to call. The CDR3 runs 12 residues. V shed 4 bases and J shed 0 bases, with 0 bases lying between them. Germline CDR1 and CDR2: SEHNR and FQNEAQ (reference sequence). The CDR3 region is CASSSNTGELFF. The CDR3 region has the DNA TGTGCCAGCAGCTCGAACACCGGGGAGCTGTTTTTT. Based on the CDR3 plus reference TRBV7-9 and TRBJ2-2, the full variable domain is DTGVSQNPRHKITKRGQNVTFRCDPISEHNRLYWYRQTLGQGPEFLTYFQNEAQLEKSRLLSDRFSAERPKGSFSTLEIQRTEQGDSAMYLCASSSNTGELFFGEGSRLTVL.

This clonotype was counted at least ten times. The CDR3 sequence: CASGLDKTGPNTEAFF. CDR3 nucleotides: TGTGCTAGTGGTTTGGACAAGACAGGACCGAACACTGAAGCTTTCTTT. The chain employs TRBV12-5 and TRBJ1-1, with D possibly being TRBD1 (6 bases). The V gene lost 1 base and the J gene lost 1 base, with 13 bases spanning the gap. In germline, CDR1 is LGHNT, CDR2 FRNRAP. The CDR3 totals 16 residues.

This clonotype was seen many times. This rearrangement joins TRBV7-9 to TRBJ2-7, with 9 nucleotides matching TRBD2. V shed 11 bases, J shed 6 bases, and the junction held 11 bases outside the gene matches. Per germline, CDR1 SEHNR and CDR2 FQNEAQ (reference sequence). The CDR3 spans 13 residues. In nucleotides, the CDR3 is TGTGCCCTGGGGGGCGGGAGGGCCTTCGAGCAGTACTTC. The encoded protein is CALGGGRAFEQYF. Full variable domain (rest looked up from reference TRBV7-9 and TRBJ2-7): DTGVSQNPRHKITKRGQNVTFRCDPISEHNRLYWYRQTLGQGPEFLTYFQNEAQLEKSRLLSDRFSAERPKGSFSTLEIQRTEQGDSAMYLCALGGGRAFEQYFGPGTRLTVT.

This clonotype was seen only a few times. The V gene is TRBV4-3, the J gene TRBJ2-1, with 11 bases aligning to TRBD2. J lost 3 bases, V lost 3 bases, and 4 bases had no gene match. CDR1 and CDR2 (germline): LGHNA, YSLEER. There are 16 residues in the CDR3. Here the CDR3 reads CASSQGTSGLYNEQFF. The CDR3 DNA reads as TGCGCCAGCAGCCAGGGGACTAGCGGCCTCTACAATGAGCAGTTCTTC.

Many counts were recorded for this clonotype. This chain joins TRBV7-9 and TRBJ2-7, with TRBD1 as a possible D gene (7 bases). The CDR3 consists of 14 residues. V lost 3 bases and J lost 6, with 15 bases in between. Germline V CDR1 and CDR2: SEHNR, FQNEAQ (reference sequence). The CDR3 DNA sequence: TGTGCCAGCAGCTTGGAGGGGGCGGTTTCCGAGCAGTACTTC. This codes for CASSLEGAVSEQYF.

V is TRBV2 and J is TRBJ2-5, with 7 bases fitting TRBD1. Looked up from germline, CDR1 is SNHLY and CDR2 is FYNNEI. This CDR3 spans 15 amino acids. V trimming: 6 bases; J trimming: 2 bases; junction bases outside the gene matches: 9. CDR3 sequence reads: CASRADRVAQETQYF. In nucleotides, the CDR3 is TGTGCCAGCAGGGCCGACAGGGTAGCACAAGAGACCCAGTACTTC.

Many counts were recorded for this clonotype. V and J are TRBV10-3 and TRBJ1-5; 9 nucleotides line up with TRBD1. The CDR3 is 16 residues long. Germline-derived CDR1 and CDR2 are ENHRY and SYGVKD. V was clipped by 10 bases and J by 3 bases; unmatched bases: 13. CDR3 nucleotides: TGTGCCACCGGGGCCAGGACAGGGGTAAACAATCAGCCCCAGCATTTT. This codes for CATGARTGVNNQPQHF.

This clonotype was detected ten times or more. The CDR3 region is CASSTTPDNYGYTF. In DNA form, the CDR3 reads TGTGCCAGCAGTACGACACCCGATAACTATGGCTACACCTTC. This chain connects TRBV7-8 to TRBJ1-2; D is unclear. Trimming removed 6 bases from V and 1 base from J, with 12 bases in between. This CDR3 has 14 residues. Germline lookup yields CDR1 SGHVS and CDR2 FQNEAQ.

This clonotype appeared many times. The J gene is TRBJ1-5, the V gene TRBV6-5; D is uncertain. Trimming shortened V by 0 bases and J by 0 bases, and 6 bases separated the two germline ends. The germline V gene encodes CDR1 MNHEY and CDR2 SVGAGI. This CDR3 is 15 amino acids long. The DNA of the CDR3 is TGTGCCAGCAGTTACTCAGGAGATAGCAATCAGCCCCAGCATTTT. It specifies CASSYSGDSNQPQHF.

Many counts were recorded for this clonotype. The chain joins TRBV7-2 to TRBJ1-1, with D possibly TRBD1 on 5 matching bases. The CDR3 length is 14 residues. With 5 bases removed from V and 3 bases from J, the gap between germline ends came to 13 bases. The germline V gene encodes CDR1 SGHTA and CDR2 FQGNSA. This chain's CDR3 is CASSKRRGDTEAFF. DNA for the CDR3: TGTGCCAGCAGCAAGAGACGGGGGGACACTGAAGCTTTCTTT.

This clonotype has a count of ten or more. The CDR3 nucleotides read TGTGCCAGCAGCTTAGGGACTAGCGGGAGCAATGAGCAGTTCTTC. This codes for CASSLGTSGSNEQFF. The chain links TRBV7-2 to TRBJ2-1; 13 bases fit TRBD2. Germline V lookup: CDR1 SGHTA, CDR2 FQGNSA. Losses at the gene ends were 1 base for V and 6 bases for J; bases not matched to a gene: 0. This CDR3 region has 15 residues.

The V and J genes are TRBV12-3 or TRBV12-4 and TRBJ2-7; 8 bases agree with TRBD1. The CDR3 is 14 residues long. The trim removed 6 bases at V and 2 bases at J, leaving 6 bases unmatched. The CDR3 loop reads CASSPGQVAYEQYF. The DNA of the CDR3 is TGTGCCAGCAGCCCGGGACAGGTTGCCTACGAGCAGTACTTC.

This clonotype was observed a few times. Its ends do not fully match the called genes, so a read error is possible. The rearrangement links TRBV5-1 to TRBJ1-5, with no clear D. The CDR3 extends over 12 amino acids. The germline V gene encodes CDR1 SGHRS and CDR2 YFSETQ. Here the CDR3 reads CAGKRINQPQNF. The CDR3 DNA follows: TGCGCCGGCAAAAGAATCAATCAGCCCCAGAATTTT. The full variable domain, its missing parts supplied by reference TRBV5-1 and TRBJ1-5, is KAGVTQTPRYLIKTRGQQVTLSCSPISGHRSVSWYQQTPGQGLQFLFEYFSETQRNKGNFPGRFSGRQFSNSRSEMNVSTLELGDSALYLCAGKRINQPQNFGDGTRLSIL.

This chain connects TRBV3-1 to TRBJ2-3; D is unresolved. Trimming removed 6 bases from V and 4 bases from J, with 17 bases in between. The germline V gene encodes CDR1 LGHDT and CDR2 YNNKEL (reference sequence). The CDR3 covers 15 residues. This CDR3 reads CASSYFGRASDTQYF. CDR3 DNA: TGTGCCAGCAGTTACTTCGGGCGAGCATCAGATACGCAGTATTTT.

This clonotype was counted ten times or more. The chain joins TRBV20-1 to TRBJ1-6; D gene uncertain. There are 15 residues in the CDR3. In germline, CDR1 is DFQATT, CDR2 SNEGSKA (reference sequence). V lost 5 bases, J lost 0 bases, and 11 bases lay in between. The DNA of the CDR3 is TGCAGTGCTGTGTCCGGGAGCTCCTATAATTCACCCCTCCACTTT. Amino acids: CSAVSGSSYNSPLHF.

The sample holds many counts of this clonotype. The chain is built from TRBV15 and TRBJ2-1; 9 positions match TRBD2. V lost 1 base and J lost 9; bases outside the gene matches: 10. In germline, CDR1 is LNHNV, CDR2 YYDKDF (reference sequence). This CDR3 comprises 16 residues. CDR3 sequence reads: CATSRGRIAGVVEQFF. Here the CDR3 DNA reads TGTGCCACCAGCAGAGGACGGATAGCGGGAGTGGTTGAGCAGTTCTTC.